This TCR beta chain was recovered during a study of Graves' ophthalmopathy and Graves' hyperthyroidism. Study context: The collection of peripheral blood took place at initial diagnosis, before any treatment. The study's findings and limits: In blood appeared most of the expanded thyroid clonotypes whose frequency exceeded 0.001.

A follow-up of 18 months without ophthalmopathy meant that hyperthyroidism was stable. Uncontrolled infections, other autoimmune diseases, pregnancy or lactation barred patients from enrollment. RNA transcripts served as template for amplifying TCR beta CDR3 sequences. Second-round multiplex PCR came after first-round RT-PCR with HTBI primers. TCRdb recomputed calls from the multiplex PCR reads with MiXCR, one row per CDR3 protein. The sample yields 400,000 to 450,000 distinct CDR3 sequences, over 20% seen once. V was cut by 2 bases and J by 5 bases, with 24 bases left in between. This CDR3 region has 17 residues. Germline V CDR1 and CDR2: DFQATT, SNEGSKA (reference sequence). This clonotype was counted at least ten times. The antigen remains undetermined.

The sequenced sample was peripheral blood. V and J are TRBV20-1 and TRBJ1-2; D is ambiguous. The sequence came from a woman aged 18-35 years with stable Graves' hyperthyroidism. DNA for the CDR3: TGCAGTGCTAGAAGTGGGGTCACCACCCCCCCGGCGTATGGCTACACCTTC. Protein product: CSARSGVTTPPAYGYTF.